The rows below give T cell receptor beta chains drawn from one sample of a study of blood T cell repertoires in COVID-19. The protocol was immunoSEQ multiplex PCR, while the TCRdb copy is restricted to in-frame clones and leaves out a portion. The table includes around 160,000 clones, approximately 85% detected once. The specimen was peripheral blood. Receptors originate from a woman aged 55-69 years with COVID-19, enrolled during active disease. The CDR3 runs from the conserved cysteine through the conserved F or W. The D gene is left open where the match is weak. Some rows have no size entry. The others give once, few or many, or a class for an expanded clone.

J gene | V gene | D gene | clone size | CDR3 DNA | CDR3 protein
TRBJ2-7 | TRBV9 | NA | NA | TGTGCCAGCAGCGTAGACACAGAACCCTACGAGCAGTACTTC | CASSVDTEPYEQYF
TRBJ1-1 | TRBV6-5 | NA | few | TGTGCCGTAACGGAGGTGGCGGATCATGACGCTGAAGCTTTCTTT | CAVTEVADHDAEAFF
TRBJ1-2 | TRBV25-1 | NA | NA | TGTGCCAGCAGTGAATATGGGCGGAGGGATGGCTACACCTTC | CASSEYGRRDGYTF
TRBJ1-2 | TRBV6-2/TRBV6-3 | TRBD1 | NA | TGTGCCAGCAGTTACTCGACAGGGGATAGGGGCTATGGCTACACCTTC | CASSYSTGDRGYGYTF
TRBJ1-1 | TRBV7-6 | NA | NA | TGTGCCAGCAGCATAGATACCCCTCGCAGGGGAGCCGATCGTGGTGAAGCTTTCTTT | CASSIDTPRRGADRGEAFF
TRBJ1-2 | TRBV25-1 | NA | NA | TGTGCCAGCAGTGAAGGACAGTTCTTAAATGGCTACACCTTC | CASSEGQFLNGYTF
TRBJ2-1 | TRBV10-1 | TRBD2 | NA | TGCGCCAGCAGTGAGTCTCGACTAGCGGGGGGGAGCTCCTACAATGAGCAGTTCTTC | CASSESRLAGGSSYNEQFF
TRBJ1-1 | TRBV18 | NA | NA | TGTGCCAGCTCTAGGGGGATGAACACTGAAGCTTTCTTT | CASSRGMNTEAFF
TRBJ2-5 | TRBV5-4 | NA | NA | TGTGCCAGCAGCACCGATCTACGAAATAGTCAAGAGACCCAGTACTTC | CASSTDLRNSQETQYF
TRBJ1-2 | TRBV4-2 | TRBD1 | NA | TGTGCCAGCAGCCAAGATCTTGGGACAGGTACTAACTATGGCTACACCTTC | CASSQDLGTGTNYGYTF
TRBJ2-1 | TRBV7-3 | TRBD2 | NA | TGTGCCAGCAGCGCATCTAGCGGGGGGGCCAATGAGCAGTTCTTC | CASSASSGGANEQFF
TRBJ2-4 | TRBV5-1 | TRBD1 | NA | TGCGCCAGCAGCTTGGAAGGGGGCCCGGGAATTCAGTACTTC | CASSLEGGPGIQYF
TRBJ1-4 | TRBV5-1 | NA | NA | TGCGCCAGCAGCTTACAGACGGTAGCAACTAATGAAAAACTGTTTTTT | CASSLQTVATNEKLFF
TRBJ1-1 | TRBV2 | NA | NA | TGTGTGAGCATGGGGGGTAGCACTGAAGCTTTCTTT | CVSMGGSTEAFF
TRBJ1-2 | TRBV27 | TRBD1 | once | TGTGCCAGCAGTTTAAAACAGGGGCCTTATGGCTACACCTTC | CASSLKQGPYGYTF
TRBJ2-3 | TRBV7-3 | TRBD2 | few | TGTGCCAGCAGCCCCGGTAGCGGGGGGCCCCCGCCGCAGTATTTT | CASSPGSGGPPPQYF
TRBJ1-2 | TRBV5-1 | TRBD1 | NA | TGCGCCAGCAGCACGACAGGGCCTCTTGATGGCTACACCTTC | CASSTTGPLDGYTF
TRBJ1-1 | TRBV18 | TRBD1 | NA | TGTGCCAGCTCACCAAACAGGGGGAACACTGAAGCTTTCTTT | CASSPNRGNTEAFF
TRBJ2-3 | TRBV15 | TRBD2 | NA | TGTGCCACCAGCACTAGCGGGGGGGCCACAGATACGCAGTATTTT | CATSTSGGATDTQYF
TRBJ2-1 | TRBV2 | TRBD2 | NA | TGTGCCAGCAGTCCATCCCGAAGCGGGGGGGCTTACAATGAGCAGTTCTTC | CASSPSRSGGAYNEQFF
TRBJ2-1 | TRBV19 | TRBD2 | NA | TGTGCCAGTAGAGCCCTCGAACTAGCGGATGAGCAGTTCTTC | CASRALELADEQFF
TRBJ2-1 | TRBV24-1 | NA | NA | TGTGCCACCAGTGATGGGAGGGCAGGGGATTACAATGAGCAGTTCTTC | CATSDGRAGDYNEQFF
TRBJ2-7 | TRBV7-2 | TRBD1 | NA | TGTGCCAGCAGCTTGGCCGGGACAGACTCCTACGAGCAGTACTTC | CASSLAGTDSYEQYF
TRBJ1-6 | TRBV27 | TRBD1 | NA | TGTGCCAGCAGTACGACCTTGGGACAGGGGATTAGGAGCTCCTATAATTCACCCCTCCACTTT | CASSTTLGQGIRSSYNSPLHF
TRBJ2-3 | TRBV19 | TRBD2 | NA | TGTGCCAGTAACCCGACGCGGGGGTCAGATACGCAGTATTTT | CASNPTRGSDTQYF
TRBJ1-1 | TRBV7-6 | TRBD1 | NA | TGTGCCAGCAGCCGAGGACAGGGTGTTGGTATAACTGAAGCTTTCTTT | CASSRGQGVGITEAFF
TRBJ2-5 | TRBV30 | TRBD2 | once | TGTGCCTGGAGTGTACCCGGCGGGGGGGCCGAAGAGACCCAGTACTTC | CAWSVPGGGAEETQYF
TRBJ1-1 | TRBV4-1 | TRBD1 | NA | TGCGCCAGCAGCCAAACCTCAGGGGGGAGGATGAACACTGAAGCTTTCTTT | CASSQTSGGRMNTEAFF
TRBJ2-2 | TRBV18 | TRBD1 | few | TGTGCCAGCTCGCCAACAGGGGGCAACACCGGGGAGCTGTTTTTT | CASSPTGGNTGELFF
TRBJ1-1 | TRBV9 | TRBD1 | NA | TGTGCCAGCAGCGGAGTAGTAGGGGGCTGGGACAGTGAAGCTTTCTTT | CASSGVVGGWDSEAFF
TRBJ2-3 | TRBV2 | TRBD1 | NA | TGTGCCATATGGGACAGAAGCACAGATACGCAGTATTTT | CAIWDRSTDTQYF
TRBJ1-1 | TRBV7-9 | TRBD1 | NA | TGTGCCAGCAGCCCAGGGGGTCTGGTGAACACTGAAGCTTTCTTT | CASSPGGLVNTEAFF
TRBJ2-7 | TRBV7-2 | TRBD1 | NA | TGTGCCAGCAGCTCTCAGGGGGCTGCCTCCTACGAGCAGTACTTC | CASSSQGAASYEQYF
TRBJ1-4 | TRBV3-1/TRBV3-2 | NA | NA | TGTGCCAGCAGCTTTAAGAACAGGGATGAAAAACTGTTTTTT | CASSFKNRDEKLFF
TRBJ1-5 | TRBV6-5 | TRBD1 | NA | TGTGCCAGCAGGGACAGGAGTCATCAGCCCCAGCATTTT | CASRDRSHQPQHF
TRBJ1-1 | TRBV12-5 | TRBD1 | NA | TGTGCTAGTGGTAGAGGAACAGGGGTGAACACTGAAGCTTTCTTT | CASGRGTGVNTEAFF
TRBJ1-1 | TRBV15 | TRBD1 | NA | TGTGCCACCAGCAGAGATACGGGGACAGAGAACACTGAAGCTTTCTTT | CATSRDTGTENTEAFF
TRBJ2-1 | TRBV7-9 | NA | NA | TGTGCCAGCAGCTTACCCGTCAATGAGCAGTTCTTC | CASSLPVNEQFF
TRBJ2-7 | TRBV25-1 | NA | NA | TGTGCCAGCAGTCCCCAGATCACGGGGGACGAGCAGTACTTC | CASSPQITGDEQYF
TRBJ2-7 | TRBV3-1/TRBV3-2 | NA | NA | TGTGCCAGCAGCCAGGGGGGGGCGGACTACGAGCAGTACTTC | CASSQGGADYEQYF
TRBJ2-7 | TRBV19 | TRBD1 | NA | TGTGCCAGTAGTATTTCGCAGGGGGCTGGCGAGCAGTACTTC | CASSISQGAGEQYF
TRBJ1-1 | TRBV4-1 | NA | NA | TGCGCCAGCAGCTCCCCCGCGGGGCTGAACACTGAAGCTTTCTTT | CASSSPAGLNTEAFF
TRBJ1-4 | TRBV5-1 | NA | NA | TGCGCCAGCAGCTTGGCTTTGGCCCTTAATGAAAAACTGTTTTTT | CASSLALALNEKLFF
TRBJ2-3 | TRBV19 | TRBD1 | NA | TGTGCCAGTAGTATAGGAGGGGGCCCCAGCACAGATACGCAGTATTTT | CASSIGGGPSTDTQYF
TRBJ2-1 | TRBV6-1 | NA | NA | TGTGCCAGCAGTGAATGGGCTCTCTCCTACAATGAGCAGTTCTTC | CASSEWALSYNEQFF
TRBJ1-1 | TRBV11-2 | NA | NA | TGTGCCAGCAGCTTGGCGCGAGGCACTGAAGCTTTCTTT | CASSLARGTEAFF
TRBJ1-6 | TRBV3-1/TRBV3-2 | NA | NA | TGTGCCAGCAGCGATACAGGGACCTCGTATAATTCACCCCTCCACTTT | CASSDTGTSYNSPLHF
TRBJ2-3 | TRBV5-1 | NA | NA | TGCGCCAGCCGGACGGGGGATACGCAGTATTTT | CASRTGDTQYF
TRBJ2-3 | TRBV7-2 | TRBD2 | NA | TGTGCCAGCAGCCCACAGTCGGGGGGAGGGGATACGCAGTATTTT | CASSPQSGGGDTQYF
TRBJ2-2 | TRBV6-5 | TRBD1 | NA | TGTGCCAGCAGTTACCCGGGACAGGTGACCCCCGGGGAGCTGTTTTTT | CASSYPGQVTPGELFF
TRBJ1-2 | TRBV29-1 | TRBD1 | NA | TGCAGCGTGGGACAGGGAGCAAGGGGCTACACCTTC | CSVGQGARGYTF
TRBJ2-7 | TRBV7-8 | NA | NA | TGTGCCAGCAGCTTAGGGGAGGTGAGATATGGGCAAAAGGGCTCCTACGAGCAGTACTTC | CASSLGEVRYGQKGSYEQYF